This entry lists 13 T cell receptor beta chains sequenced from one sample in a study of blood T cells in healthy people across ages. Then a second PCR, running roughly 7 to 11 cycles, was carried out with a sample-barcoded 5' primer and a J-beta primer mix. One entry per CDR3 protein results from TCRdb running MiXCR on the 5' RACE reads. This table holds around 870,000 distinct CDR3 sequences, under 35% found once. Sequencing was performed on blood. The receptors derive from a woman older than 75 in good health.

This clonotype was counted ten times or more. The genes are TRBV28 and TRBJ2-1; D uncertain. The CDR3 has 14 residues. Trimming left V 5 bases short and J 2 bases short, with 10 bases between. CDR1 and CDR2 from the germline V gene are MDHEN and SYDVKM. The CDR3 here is CASSPLGTYNEQFF. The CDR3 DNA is TGTGCCAGCAGTCCCCTAGGAACCTACAATGAGCAGTTCTTC.

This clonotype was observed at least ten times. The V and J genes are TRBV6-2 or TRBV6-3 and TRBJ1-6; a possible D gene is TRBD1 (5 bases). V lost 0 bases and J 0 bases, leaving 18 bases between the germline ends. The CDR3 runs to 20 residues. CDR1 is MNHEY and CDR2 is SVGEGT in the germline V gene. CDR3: CASSYSRDEGLSSYNSPLHF. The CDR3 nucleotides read TGTGCCAGCAGTTACTCGAGGGACGAAGGACTTAGCTCCTATAATTCACCCCTCCACTTT.

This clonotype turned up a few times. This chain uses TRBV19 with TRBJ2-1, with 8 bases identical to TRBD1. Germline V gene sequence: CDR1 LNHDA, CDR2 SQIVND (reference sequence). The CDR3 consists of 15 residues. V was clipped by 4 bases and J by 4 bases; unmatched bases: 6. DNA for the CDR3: TGTGCCAGTAGTAAGCCGGGACAGGAGTACAATGAGCAGTTCTTC. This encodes CASSKPGQEYNEQFF.

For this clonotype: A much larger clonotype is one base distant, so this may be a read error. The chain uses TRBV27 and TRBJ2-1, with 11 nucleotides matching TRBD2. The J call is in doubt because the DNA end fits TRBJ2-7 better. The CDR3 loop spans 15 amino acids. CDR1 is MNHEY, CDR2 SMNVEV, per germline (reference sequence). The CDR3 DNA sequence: TGTGCCAGCAGTATAGCGGGGGGGCCCTACAATGAGCAGTACTTC. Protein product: CASSIAGGPYNEQYF.

CDR3 bases: TGTGCCACCACGAGGGGGGTAATCGACAGCTCCTACGAGCAGTACTTC. It is translated as CATTRGVIDSSYEQYF. This chain links TRBV15 with TRBJ2-7; D might be TRBD1 or TRBD2, each matching 6 bases. The V end was cut by 7 bases, the J end by 0 bases, with 19 bases between. This CDR3 comprises 16 residues. The V gene's germline CDR1 is LNHNV and CDR2 YYDKDF (reference sequence).

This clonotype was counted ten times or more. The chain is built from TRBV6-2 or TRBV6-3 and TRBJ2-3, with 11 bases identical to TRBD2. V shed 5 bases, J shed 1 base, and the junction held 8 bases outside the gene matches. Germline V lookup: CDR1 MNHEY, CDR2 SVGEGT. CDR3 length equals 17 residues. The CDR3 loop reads CASSRPLGLAGTDTQYF. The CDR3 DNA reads TGTGCCAGCAGTCGTCCCCTGGGACTAGCGGGCACAGATACGCAGTATTTT.

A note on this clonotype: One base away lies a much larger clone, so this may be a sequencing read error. CDR3 coding DNA: TGTGCCAGCAGCGCCAGCTTGGACAATGAGCAGTACTTC. This encodes CASSASLDNEQYF. The J gene is TRBJ2-1, the V gene TRBV3-1; D perhaps matches TRBD1 (5 bases). The end of the DNA aligns better with TRBJ2-7, so the J call may be wrong. This CDR3 is 13 amino acids long. Germline loops: CDR1 LGHDT, CDR2 YNNKEL (reference sequence).

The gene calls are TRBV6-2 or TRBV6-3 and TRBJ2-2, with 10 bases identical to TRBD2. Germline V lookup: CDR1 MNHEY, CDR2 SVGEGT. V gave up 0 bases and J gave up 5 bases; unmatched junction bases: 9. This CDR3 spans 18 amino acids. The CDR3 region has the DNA TGTGCCAGCAGTTACTCGTCGAGCGGGGGGGCCCGAACCGGGGAGCTGTTTTTT. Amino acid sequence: CASSYSSSGGARTGELFF.

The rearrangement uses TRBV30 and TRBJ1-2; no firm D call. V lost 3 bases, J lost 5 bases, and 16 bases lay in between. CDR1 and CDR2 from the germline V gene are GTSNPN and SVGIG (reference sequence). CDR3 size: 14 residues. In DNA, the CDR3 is TGTGCCTGGAGGTACCAAGGATCTCTATATGGCTACACCTTC. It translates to CAWRYQGSLYGYTF. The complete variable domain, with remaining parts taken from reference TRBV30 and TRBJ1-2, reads SQTIHQWPATLVQPVGSPLSLECTVEGTSNPNLYWYRQAAGRGLQLLFYSVGIGQISSEVPQNLSASRPQDRQFILSSKKLLLSDSGFYLCAWRYQGSLYGYTFGSGTRLTVV.

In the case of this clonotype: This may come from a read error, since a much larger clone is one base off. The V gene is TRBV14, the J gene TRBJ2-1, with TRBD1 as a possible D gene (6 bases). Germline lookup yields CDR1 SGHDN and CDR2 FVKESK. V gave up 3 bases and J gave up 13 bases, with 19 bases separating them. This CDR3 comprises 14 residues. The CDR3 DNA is TGTGCCAGCAGCCAGATGAACAGGGAAGAGACCCAGTTCTTC. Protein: CASSQMNREETQFF.

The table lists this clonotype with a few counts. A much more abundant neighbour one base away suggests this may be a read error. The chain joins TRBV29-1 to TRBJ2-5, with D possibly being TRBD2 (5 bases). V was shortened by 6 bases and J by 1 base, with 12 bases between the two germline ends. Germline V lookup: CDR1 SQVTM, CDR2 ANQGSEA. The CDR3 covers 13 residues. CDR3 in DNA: TGCAGCGTCCGACGGGGAGCCCAAGAGACCCAGTACTTC. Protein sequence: CSVRRGAQETQYF.

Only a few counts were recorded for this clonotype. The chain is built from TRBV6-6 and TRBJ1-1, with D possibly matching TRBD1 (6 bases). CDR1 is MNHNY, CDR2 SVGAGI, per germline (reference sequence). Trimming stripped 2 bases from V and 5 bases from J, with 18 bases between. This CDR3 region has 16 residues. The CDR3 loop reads CASSYDGGARKTEAFF. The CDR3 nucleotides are TGTGCCAGCAGTTACGATGGGGGGGCGAGGAAGACTGAAGCTTTCTTT.

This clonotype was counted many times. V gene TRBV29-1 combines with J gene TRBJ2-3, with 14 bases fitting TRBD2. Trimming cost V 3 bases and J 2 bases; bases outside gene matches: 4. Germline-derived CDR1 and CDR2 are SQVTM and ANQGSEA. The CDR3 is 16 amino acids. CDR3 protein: CSVDGLAGGATDTQYF. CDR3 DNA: TGCAGCGTTGACGGACTAGCGGGGGGAGCCACAGATACGCAGTATTTT.